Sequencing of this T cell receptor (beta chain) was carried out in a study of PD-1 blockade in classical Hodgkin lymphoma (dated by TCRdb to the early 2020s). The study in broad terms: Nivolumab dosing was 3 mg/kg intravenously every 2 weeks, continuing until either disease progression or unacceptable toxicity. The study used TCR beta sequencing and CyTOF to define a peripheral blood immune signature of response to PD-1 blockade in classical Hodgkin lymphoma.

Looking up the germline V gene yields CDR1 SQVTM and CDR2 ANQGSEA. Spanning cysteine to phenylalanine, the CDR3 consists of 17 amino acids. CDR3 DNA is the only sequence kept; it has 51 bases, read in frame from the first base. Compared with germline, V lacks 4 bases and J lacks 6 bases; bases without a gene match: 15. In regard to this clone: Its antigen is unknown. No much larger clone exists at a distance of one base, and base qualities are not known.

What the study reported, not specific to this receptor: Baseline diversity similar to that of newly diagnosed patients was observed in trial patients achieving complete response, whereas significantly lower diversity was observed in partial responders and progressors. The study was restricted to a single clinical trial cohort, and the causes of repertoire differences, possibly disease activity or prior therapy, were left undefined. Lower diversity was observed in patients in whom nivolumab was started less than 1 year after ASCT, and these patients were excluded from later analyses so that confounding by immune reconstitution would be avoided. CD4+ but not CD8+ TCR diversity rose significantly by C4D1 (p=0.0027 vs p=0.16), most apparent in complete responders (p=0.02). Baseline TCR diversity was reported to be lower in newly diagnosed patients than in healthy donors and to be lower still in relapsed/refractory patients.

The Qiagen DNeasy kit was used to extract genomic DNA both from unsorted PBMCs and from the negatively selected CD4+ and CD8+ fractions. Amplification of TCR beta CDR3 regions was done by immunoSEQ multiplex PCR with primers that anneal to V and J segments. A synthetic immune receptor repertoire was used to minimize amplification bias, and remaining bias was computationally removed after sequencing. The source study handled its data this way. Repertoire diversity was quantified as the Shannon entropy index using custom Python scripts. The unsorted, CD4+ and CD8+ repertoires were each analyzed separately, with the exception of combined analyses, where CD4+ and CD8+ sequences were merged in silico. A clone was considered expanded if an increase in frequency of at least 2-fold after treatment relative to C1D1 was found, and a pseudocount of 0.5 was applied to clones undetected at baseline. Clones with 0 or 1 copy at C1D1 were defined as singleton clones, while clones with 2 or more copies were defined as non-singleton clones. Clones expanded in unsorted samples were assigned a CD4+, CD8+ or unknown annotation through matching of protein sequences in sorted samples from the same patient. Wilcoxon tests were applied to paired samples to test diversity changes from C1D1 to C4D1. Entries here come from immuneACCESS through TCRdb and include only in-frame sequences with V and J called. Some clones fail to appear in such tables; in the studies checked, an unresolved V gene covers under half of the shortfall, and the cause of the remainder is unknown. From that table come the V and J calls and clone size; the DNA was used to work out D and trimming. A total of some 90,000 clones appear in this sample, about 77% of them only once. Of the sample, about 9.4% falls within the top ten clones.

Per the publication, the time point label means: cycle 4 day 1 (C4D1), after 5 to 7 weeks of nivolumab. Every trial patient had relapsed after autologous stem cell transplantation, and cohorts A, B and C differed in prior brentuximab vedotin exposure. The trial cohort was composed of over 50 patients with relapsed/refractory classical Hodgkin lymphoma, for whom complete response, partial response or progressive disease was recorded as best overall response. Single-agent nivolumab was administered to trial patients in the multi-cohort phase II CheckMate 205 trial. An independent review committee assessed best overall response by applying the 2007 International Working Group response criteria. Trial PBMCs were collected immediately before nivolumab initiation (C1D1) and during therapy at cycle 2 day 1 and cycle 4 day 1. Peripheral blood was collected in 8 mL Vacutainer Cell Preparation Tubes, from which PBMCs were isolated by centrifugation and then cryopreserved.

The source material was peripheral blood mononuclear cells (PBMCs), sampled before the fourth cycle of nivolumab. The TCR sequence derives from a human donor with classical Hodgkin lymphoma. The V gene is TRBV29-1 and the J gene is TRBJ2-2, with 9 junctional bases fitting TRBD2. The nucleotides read TGCAGCGTTGGAGGTGGCAGCGGGAGGTTGGGCGCCGGGGAGCTGTTTTTT. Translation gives CSVGGGSGRLGAGELFF.